This T cell receptor (beta chain) emerged from a study of T-cell reconstitution after alpha-beta-depleted transplantation in children. The study's findings and limits: Newly generated T cells supplied most T-cell counts and diversity one year post-transplant. It was surviving recipient T cells and thymic progenitors that gave some patients high TCRbeta diversity at day 60. Several hundred expanded graft clones reportedly gave rise to the alpha-beta T cells present about two months after transplant.

In regard to this clonotype: The antigen remains undetermined. A much larger clone lies a single base off, so this may be a read error. The missing conserved phenylalanine or tryptophan at the end of this CDR3 makes a read error likely.

The TCRbeta library was prepared with unique molecular identifiers. Using its own MiXCR run on the PCR reads, TCRdb lists one record per CDR3 protein. In the table there are 90,000 to 120,000 distinct CDR3 sequences, approximately 6% of which are singletons. J was trimmed by 3 bases and V by 0 bases; bases with no gene match: 5. This CDR3 spans 15 amino acids. Germline V gene sequence: CDR1 MNHEY, CDR2 SMNVEV (reference sequence). The sequencing used PBMCs, mostly from graft donor cells, collected 360 days after TCRalphabeta/CD19-depleted stem cell transplant. The sequence was collected from a male patient between 2 and 10 years old who had a stem cell transplant for acute lymphoblastic leukemia, so the T cells may come from the graft donor. The rearrangement joins TRBV27 to TRBJ2-7; 7 bases are a match to TRBD1. CDR3 region: CASSLSRTGNYEQYI. CDR3 DNA sequence: TGTGCCAGCAGTTTATCGAGGACAGGCAACTACGAGCAGTACATC.